This T cell receptor beta chain was recorded in a study of cytomegalovirus exposure and HLA in healthy donors. Germline CDR1 and CDR2: MNHEY and SVGAGI. V was trimmed by 4 bases and J by 10 bases, leaving 14 bases between them. This CDR3 contains 13 residues. It was with 60 Vbeta and 13 Jbeta primers that the PCR ran. Profiling relied on immunoSEQ multiplex PCR, and the TCRdb table lists in-frame clones only, not all of them. The table records approximately 130,000 clones, roughly four fifths of them present only once. The chain couples TRBV6-5 to TRBJ2-1; no firm D call. What was sequenced was PBMCs. This clonotype originated in a man in his forties in good health and CMV-seronegative. CDR3 amino acids: CASSCRSEREQFF. CDR3 bases: TGTGCCAGCAGTTGCCGCAGCGAGAGGGAGCAGTTCTTC.